The 18 T cell receptor beta chains below come from one sample, sequenced in a study of cytomegalovirus exposure and HLA in healthy donors. 13 Jbeta primers and 60 Vbeta primers were used for the PCR. Data came from immunoSEQ multiplex PCR; TCRdb stores just in-frame clones and leaves some out. The table has roughly 110,000 clones, about four fifths seen once. Input material: PBMCs. The receptors come from a man aged 25 to 40 in good health and CMV-seropositive.

V is TRBV19 and J is TRBJ1-6; 11 nucleotides agree with TRBD1. Germline V lookup: CDR1 LNHDA, CDR2 SQIVND (reference sequence). The CDR3 has 18 residues. V lost 6 bases and J lost 9; bases outside the gene matches: 16. The CDR3 loop reads CASSYAGQGAQGFSPLHF. Here the CDR3 DNA reads TGTGCCAGTAGCTACGCCGGACAGGGGGCTCAAGGTTTTTCACCCCTCCACTTT.

The J gene is TRBJ2-5, the V gene TRBV5-1, with D perhaps TRBD1 (5 bases). The germline CDR1 and CDR2 sequences are SGHRS and YFSETQ. The CDR3 contains 13 residues. V was trimmed by 0 bases and J by 5 bases, leaving 8 bases between them. The DNA for the CDR3 is TGCGCCAGCAGCTTGGAGACAGAGGAGACCCAGTACTTC. This translates into CASSLETEETQYF.

This chain connects TRBV7-2 to TRBJ2-5, with 9 positions matching TRBD1. V was pared by 4 bases and J by 4 bases, with 7 bases of the junction left unmatched. There are 15 residues in the CDR3. Germline V CDR1 and CDR2: SGHTA, FQGNSA. The CDR3 reads CASSWGTGYGETQYF. As DNA, the CDR3 is TGTGCCAGCAGCTGGGGGACAGGGTACGGAGAGACCCAGTACTTC.

The chain employs TRBV4-2 and TRBJ2-7; D may be TRBD2 (6 bases). The V gene lost 1 base and the J gene lost 5 bases, with 12 bases spanning the gap. CDR3 length: 14 amino acids. Germline loops: CDR1 LGHNA, CDR2 YNFKEQ. The CDR3 here is CASSQAGGRHEQYF. In nucleotides, the CDR3 is TGTGCCAGCAGCCAAGCCGGGGGTCGGCACGAGCAGTACTTC.

The V gene is TRBV19, the J gene TRBJ2-1, with D unclear. The V gene's germline CDR1 is LNHDA and CDR2 SQIVND (reference sequence). CDR3 length: 12 amino acids. V was pared by 3 bases and J by 4 bases, with 4 bases between. This CDR3 reads CASSMSYNEQFF. The CDR3 DNA is TGTGCCAGTAGTATGAGTTACAATGAGCAGTTCTTC.

This clone was observed a few times. The gene calls are TRBV4-2 and TRBJ2-7; D remains unclear. Germline V gene sequence: CDR1 LGHNA, CDR2 YNFKEQ. CDR3 length equals 14 residues. The V gene lost 1 base and the J gene lost 5 bases, with 12 bases spanning the gap. The CDR3 DNA follows: TGTGCCAGCAGCCAAGCCATAGACAAGCACGAGCAGTACTTC. It translates to CASSQAIDKHEQYF.

The chain carries TRBV5-1 and TRBJ2-2, with D unresolved. Germline CDR1 SGHRS, CDR2 YFSETQ. The CDR3 length is 15 residues. V was shortened by 0 bases and J by 0 bases, with 6 bases between the two germline ends. The CDR3 reads CASSLARSNTGELFF. As DNA, the CDR3 is TGCGCCAGCAGCTTGGCCAGATCGAACACCGGGGAGCTGTTTTTT.

The chain employs TRBV28 and TRBJ2-3; tentatively, D is TRBD1 (5 bases). This CDR3 is built from 12 residues. Germline-derived CDR1 and CDR2 are MDHEN and SYDVKM. The germline V and J ends were trimmed by 8 bases and 6 bases, with 12 bases remaining between them. CDR3 DNA sequence: TGTGCCAGCGAAACAGGTGGGGATACGCAGTATTTT. This codes for CASETGGDTQYF.

This chain links TRBV18 with TRBJ1-6, with D perhaps matching TRBD1 (5 bases). Germline V gene sequence: CDR1 KGHSH, CDR2 LQKENI. The CDR3 has 15 residues. V lost 5 bases and J lost 7, with 15 bases in between. The CDR3 is CASSAGARGNSPLHF. For the CDR3, the DNA is TGTGCCAGCTCAGCCGGGGCCCGGGGGAATTCACCCCTCCACTTT.

In regard to this clone: Its ends do not fully match the called genes, so a read error is possible. The rearrangement joins TRBV7-9 to TRBJ1-1; D is ambiguous. The CDR3 extends over 13 amino acids. In germline, CDR1 is SEHNR, CDR2 FQNEAQ (reference sequence). For the CDR3, the DNA is TGTTCCAGCAGCTGGAGGGCCAACACTGAAGCTTTCTTT. This gives the protein CSSSWRANTEAFF.

The rearrangement links TRBV18 to TRBJ2-6; D is possibly TRBD1 (5 bases). Deletions cut 6 bases from V and 2 bases from J, with 17 bases between. The germline CDR1 and CDR2 sequences are KGHSH and LQKENI. The CDR3 runs to 17 residues. CDR3 sequence (DNA): TGTGCCAGCTCCCGCAGGGCAGCCGAGCCTGGGGCCAACGTCCTGACTTTC. It is translated as CASSRRAAEPGANVLTF.

V and J are TRBV19 and TRBJ2-7, with D possibly being TRBD2 (6 bases). V gave up 0 bases and J gave up 2 bases, with 8 bases separating them. The CDR3 length is 14 residues. Germline V gives CDR1 LNHDA, CDR2 SQIVND (reference sequence). CDR3 region: CASSIDGGAYEQYF. As DNA, the CDR3 is TGTGCCAGTAGTATAGATGGAGGGGCCTACGAGCAGTACTTC.

This clone was seen more than once but under ten times. The J gene is TRBJ2-5, the V gene TRBV5-4; no firm D call. V lost 0 bases and J lost 5, with 14 bases in between. Germline-derived CDR1 and CDR2 are SGHNT and YYREEE (reference sequence). This CDR3 spans 15 amino acids. This chain's CDR3 is CASSLAGSFYETQYF. As DNA, the CDR3 is TGTGCCAGCAGCTTGGCTGGTAGTTTCTACGAGACCCAGTACTTC.

The chain recombines TRBV6-6 with TRBJ1-1; TRBD1 aligns across 10 bases. CDR3 size: 16 residues. Trimming at V came to 6 bases and at J to 2 bases, leaving 9 bases not matched to a gene. CDR1 and CDR2 (germline): MNHNY, SVGAGI (reference sequence). The CDR3 reads CASRGDDRGLNTEAFF. The CDR3, as DNA: TGTGCCAGCAGGGGTGATGACAGGGGGCTTAACACTGAAGCTTTCTTT.

The chain has TRBV5-1 and TRBJ2-3, with D unresolved. This CDR3 has 15 amino acids. Per germline, CDR1 SGHRS and CDR2 YFSETQ. Between the trimmed V and J ends, which lost 3 bases and 0 bases, there was a span of 11 bases. The chain's CDR3 is CASSSHITSTDTQYF. In DNA form, the CDR3 reads TGCGCCAGCAGCTCCCATATTACTAGCACAGATACGCAGTATTTT.

This clone showed up just a few times. V and J are TRBV5-4 and TRBJ2-5; 10 bases map to TRBD1. The germline V gene has CDR1 SGHNT and CDR2 YYREEE (reference sequence). The CDR3 extends over 14 amino acids. With V trimmed by 4 bases and J by 7 bases, 7 bases remained unmatched. Written as DNA, the CDR3 is TGTGCCAGCAGCCCGGGGACAGGGGAGGGGACCCAGTACTTC. As protein: CASSPGTGEGTQYF.

This clone appeared a single time. The rearrangement joins TRBV5-1 to TRBJ2-2; 7 bases align to TRBD2. The CDR3 is 17 residues long. CDR1 SGHRS and CDR2 YFSETQ come from the germline V gene. V lost 2 bases to trimming and J lost 5 bases; unmatched junction nucleotides: 12. CDR3 bases: TGCGCCAGCAGCTTCCGTCAGTGGGGGGGGACGACCGGGGAGCTGTTTTTT. Encoded protein: CASSFRQWGGTTGELFF.

This chain connects TRBV29-1 to TRBJ2-4; D possibly corresponds to TRBD2 (5 bases). CDR3 length: 12 amino acids. The germline V gene encodes CDR1 SQVTM and CDR2 ANQGSEA. V gave up 7 bases and J gave up 0 bases, with 7 bases separating them. This CDR3 is CSGTLAKNIQYF. The CDR3 DNA reads as TGCAGCGGGACTCTAGCCAAAAACATTCAGTACTTC.